These 15 T cell receptor beta chains share one sample of origin, sequenced in a study of regulatory T cells in long-lasting Graves disease. The TCR beta library used iRepertoire HTBI primers with Arm-PCR amplification of CDR3. One entry per CDR3 protein results from TCRdb running MiXCR on the multiplex PCR reads. The table lists 510,000 or so distinct CDR3 sequences, 12% of them singletons. Time point here: newly diagnosed GD, antithyroid drugs for less than 3 months. The TCR library used RNA extracted from PBMCs. These data are also associated with another study on T cells in Graves' hyperthyroidism and ophthalmopathy.

Source: peripheral blood mononuclear cells (PBMCs), taken at new diagnosis, from a patient treated with antithyroid drugs. These receptors all stem from a woman in her twenties or thirties with Graves disease.

This clonotype was counted only a few times. The chain is built from TRBV30 and TRBJ2-4, with 10 bases fitting TRBD2. V lost 0 bases and J lost 1; bases outside the gene matches: 6. This CDR3 spans 17 amino acids. Germline assignment: CDR1 GTSNPN and CDR2 SVGIG (reference sequence). This CDR3 is CAWSVQGLASAKNIQYF. The CDR3 coding sequence is TGTGCCTGGAGTGTACAGGGACTAGCGTCGGCCAAAAACATTCAGTACTTC.

This clonotype was seen a few times. The chain carries TRBV20-1 and TRBJ2-4; TRBD1 matches at 7 bases. The germline V gene has CDR1 DFQATT and CDR2 SNEGSKA (reference sequence). CDR3 length: 18 amino acids. The J segment lost 6 bases and the V segment lost 0 bases, leaving 17 bases of the junction unmatched. CDR3 region: CSARDRARQGGFSNIQYF. The DNA of the CDR3 is TGCAGTGCTAGAGATAGGGCAAGACAGGGCGGCTTTTCAAACATTCAGTACTTC.

As to this clonotype: Relative to the germline gene, one junction end is altered; a read error may explain this. This rearrangement joins TRBV5-6 to TRBJ2-3, with a possible D match to TRBD2 (6 bases). CDR3 length equals 16 residues. Germline V gene data show CDR1 as SGHDT and CDR2 as YYEEEE. CDR3 nucleotides: TGTACCAGCAGCTTGGCGGGGACGCTCCTGGTAGATACGCAGTATTTT. Translation gives CTSSLAGTLLVDTQYF. Full variable domain (outside the CDR3, taken from reference TRBV5-6 and TRBJ2-3): DAGVTQSPTHLIKTRGQQVTLRCSPKSGHDTVSWYQQALGQGPQFIFQYYEEEERQRGNFPDRFSGHQFPNYSSELNVNALLLGDSALYLCTSSLAGTLLVDTQYFGPGTRLTVL.

This clonotype was seen more than once but under ten times. This sequence joins TRBV5-6 and TRBJ2-7; D is unclear. V lost 4 bases, J lost 0 bases, and 8 bases lay in between. Germline V gene data show CDR1 as SGHDT and CDR2 as YYEEEE. This CDR3 contains 13 residues. CDR3 coding DNA: TGTGCCAGCAGCCCCCAAATCTCCTACGAGCAGTACTTC. This sequence encodes CASSPQISYEQYF.

Regarding this clonotype: The germline gene is not matched at one end of the junction; a read error may be the cause. This rearrangement joins TRBV28 to TRBJ2-7; TRBD1 agrees at 10 bases. There are 15 residues in the CDR3. The germline V gene has CDR1 MDHEN and CDR2 SYDVKM. The CDR3 sequence: CASKRTGTGVYEQCF. The CDR3, as DNA: TGTGCCAGCAAAAGAACCGGGACAGGGGTCTACGAGCAGTGCTTC. The complete variable domain, with remaining parts taken from reference TRBV28 and TRBJ2-7, reads DVKVTQSSRYLVKRTGEKVFLECVQDMDHENMFWYRQDPGLGLRLIYFSYDVKMKEKGDIPEGYSVSREKKERFSLILESASTNQTSMYLCASKRTGTGVYEQCFGPGTRLTVT.

This clonotype was seen many times. The chain has TRBV6-5 and TRBJ2-1, with 10 bases lining up with TRBD2. Germline V gives CDR1 MNHEY, CDR2 SVGAGI. Trimming cost V 2 bases and J 8 bases; bases outside gene matches: 12. CDR3 length equals 17 residues. CDR3 bases: TGTGCCAGCAGTTACGGGCTGAGCGGGAGGGCCAGAGATGAGCAGTTCTTC. Its protein is CASSYGLSGRARDEQFF.

This clonotype was observed at least ten times. The V call is TRBV10-3, the J call TRBJ2-7, with unresolved D. Germline V lookup: CDR1 ENHRY, CDR2 SYGVKD. The CDR3 consists of 15 residues. The V and J ends lost 4 bases and 3 bases respectively, with 16 bases between them. The CDR3: CAISGTARDLYEQYF. For the CDR3, the DNA is TGTGCCATCAGTGGAACAGCTAGGGATCTCTACGAGCAGTACTTC.

This clonotype was seen a few times. The chain is built from TRBV10-3 and TRBJ2-5, with D hard to call. Germline V gene sequence: CDR1 ENHRY, CDR2 SYGVKD. V gave up 6 bases and J gave up 4 bases, with 15 bases separating them. The CDR3 length is 14 residues. Here the CDR3 DNA reads TGTGCCATCAGGGCGACGGCCGGCCGAGAGACCCAGTACTTC. Amino acids: CAIRATAGRETQYF.

Ten or more counts support this clonotype. This chain uses TRBV11-2 with TRBJ1-3; 7 positions match TRBD1. Trimming removed 4 bases from V and 0 bases from J; junction bases left unmatched: 9. CDR3 size: 17 residues. Germline CDR1 is SGHAT and CDR2 is FQNNGV. The CDR3 sequence: CASSWGDRFRSGNTIYF. CDR3 bases: TGTGCCAGCAGCTGGGGGGACAGATTCCGCTCTGGAAACACCATATATTTT.

This clonotype was recorded a few times. J is TRBJ2-2 and V is TRBV4-3, with D possibly being TRBD2 (5 bases). The CDR3 is 14 residues long. The germline gives CDR1 LGHNA, CDR2 YSLEER. CDR3 amino acids: CAKQVRVCTGELFF. The CDR3 DNA reads as TGCGCAAAGCAGGTGAGGGTTTGCACCGGGGAGCTGTTTTTT.

The chain combines TRBV30 with TRBJ2-3, with D hard to call. The CDR3 is 14 amino acids. Trimming removed 3 bases from V and 1 base from J, with 11 bases in between. CDR1 GTSNPN and CDR2 SVGIG come from the germline V gene (reference sequence). In DNA form, the CDR3 reads TGTGCCTGGAGCCTTATGACTGGCACAGATACGCAGTATTTT. Its translation: CAWSLMTGTDTQYF. Together with reference TRBV30 and TRBJ2-3, the CDR3 gives the full variable domain: SQTIHQWPATLVQPVGSPLSLECTVEGTSNPNLYWYRQAAGRGLQLLFYSVGIGQISSEVPQNLSASRPQDRQFILSSKKLLLSDSGFYLCAWSLMTGTDTQYFGPGTRLTVL.

The chain joins TRBV28 to TRBJ1-4, with TRBD1 as a possible D gene (5 bases). From germline, CDR1 is MDHEN and CDR2 SYDVKM. V was shortened by 5 bases and J by 0 bases, with 16 bases between the two germline ends. There are 17 residues in the CDR3. The CDR3 reads CASSPGDGFATNEKLFF. CDR3 DNA sequence: TGTGCCAGCAGTCCTGGGGACGGATTTGCAACTAATGAAAAACTGTTTTTT.

This clonotype was seen only a few times. V is TRBV20-1 and J is TRBJ1-5; 8 bases match TRBD1. The V segment lost 8 bases and the J segment 6 bases; nucleotides outside the gene matches: 6. Germline CDR1 is DFQATT and CDR2 is SNEGSKA (reference sequence). This CDR3 has 12 residues. The CDR3 region has the DNA TGCAGTTCGGGACAGGTTGGTCAGCCCCAGCATTTT. Its translation is CSSGQVGQPQHF.

The V gene is TRBV11-3, the J gene TRBJ2-1; the match to TRBD1 covers 12 bases. Trimming cost V 3 bases and J 15 bases; bases outside gene matches: 9. This CDR3 is 14 amino acids long. From germline, CDR1 is SGHNT and CDR2 YENEEA. CDR3 sequence (DNA): TGTGCCAGCAGCTTGGGCCCGGGGACAGGGGGCACGTTCTTC. Residues: CASSLGPGTGGTFF.

This clonotype appeared a few times. This chain joins TRBV29-1 and TRBJ1-1, with no clear D. Germline lookup yields CDR1 SQVTM and CDR2 ANQGSEA. The CDR3 spans 11 residues. V lost 4 bases and J lost 7, with 10 bases in between. The CDR3 DNA reads TGCAGCGTTGGAACAATACTTGAAGCTTTCTTT. Translation: CSVGTILEAFF.